This note documents a single TCR beta chain sequence. This specimen belongs to a study of PD-1 blockade in classical Hodgkin lymphoma. In every patient, relapse followed autologous stem cell transplantation, while exposure to brentuximab vedotin differed. Clones were sequenced by immunoSEQ multiplex PCR, and TCRdb holds only the in-frame ones, with some missing. The table lists approximately 26,000 clones, 69% of them singletons. The V segment lost 7 bases and the J segment 6 bases; nucleotides outside the gene matches: 11. Germline CDR1 reads MDHEN; CDR2 reads SYDVKM. This CDR3 contains 15 residues. The sample here was peripheral blood mononuclear cells (PBMCs), taken at baseline. J is TRBJ2-1 and V is TRBV28; 8 bases fit TRBD2. The receptor's source is a human donor with classical Hodgkin lymphoma. CDR3 sequence reads: CASTFPGGVSNEQFF. In DNA form, the CDR3 reads TGTGCCAGCACTTTCCCGGGGGGGGTGAGCAATGAGCAGTTCTTC.